The clone carrying this T cell receptor beta chain was observed once. These data come from a study of blood T cell repertoires in COVID-19. Study processing details: The authors estimated nucleated cell counts from reference gene primer amplification. Clones were sequenced by immunoSEQ multiplex PCR, and TCRdb holds only the in-frame ones, with some missing. V and J calls and clone size follow that table, whereas D and trimming were derived from the DNA. In the table there are 200,000 to 250,000 clones, around 90% of which are singletons. The CDR3 is made up of 17 amino acids. V lost 2 bases, J lost 4 bases, and 19 bases lay in between. The germline gives CDR1 SGHNT, CDR2 YYREEE (reference sequence).

The clonotype originates from a man aged 55 to 69 with acute or convalescent COVID-19. Sequenced input: peripheral blood. V gene TRBV5-4 combines with J gene TRBJ2-1; D is perhaps TRBD2 (5 bases). As DNA, the CDR3 is TGTGCCAGCAGCTTCCCCAAGGGTAGCGACCCATACAATGAGCAGTTCTTC. This codes for CASSFPKGSDPYNEQFF.